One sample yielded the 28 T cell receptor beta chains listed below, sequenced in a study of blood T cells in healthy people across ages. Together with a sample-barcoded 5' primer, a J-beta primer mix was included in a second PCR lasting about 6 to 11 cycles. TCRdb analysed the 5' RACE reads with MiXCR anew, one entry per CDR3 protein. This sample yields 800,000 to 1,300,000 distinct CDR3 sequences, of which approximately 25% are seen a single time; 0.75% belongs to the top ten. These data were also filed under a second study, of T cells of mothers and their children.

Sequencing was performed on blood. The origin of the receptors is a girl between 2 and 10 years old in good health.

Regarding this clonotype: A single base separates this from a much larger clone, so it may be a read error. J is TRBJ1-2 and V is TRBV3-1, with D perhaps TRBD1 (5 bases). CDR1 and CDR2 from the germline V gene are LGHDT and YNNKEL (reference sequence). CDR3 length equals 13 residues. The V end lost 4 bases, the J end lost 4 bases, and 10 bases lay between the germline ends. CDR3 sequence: CASSPKGVYGYTF. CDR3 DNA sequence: TGTGCCAGCAGCCCTAAAGGGGTCTATGGCTACACCTTC.

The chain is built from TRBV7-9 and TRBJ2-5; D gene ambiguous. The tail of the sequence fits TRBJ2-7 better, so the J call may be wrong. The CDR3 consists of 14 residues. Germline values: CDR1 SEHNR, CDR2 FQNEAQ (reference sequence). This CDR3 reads CASSSPVYPYEQYF. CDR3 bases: TGTGCCAGCAGCTCACCAGTGTACCCCTACGAGCAGTACTTC.

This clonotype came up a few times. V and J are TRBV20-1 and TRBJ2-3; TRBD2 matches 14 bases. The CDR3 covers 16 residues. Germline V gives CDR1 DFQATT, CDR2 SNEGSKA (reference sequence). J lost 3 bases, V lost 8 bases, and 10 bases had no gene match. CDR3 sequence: CSTRRLAGGLTDTQYF. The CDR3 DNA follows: TGCAGTACGAGACGACTAGCGGGAGGGCTAACAGATACGCAGTATTTT.

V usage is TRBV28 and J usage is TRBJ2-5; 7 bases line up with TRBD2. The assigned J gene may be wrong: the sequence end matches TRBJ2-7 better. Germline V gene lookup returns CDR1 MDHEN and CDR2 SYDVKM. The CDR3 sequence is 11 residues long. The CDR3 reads CAVAGAYEQYF. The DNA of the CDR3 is TGTGCCGTGGCGGGAGCCTACGAGCAGTACTTC.

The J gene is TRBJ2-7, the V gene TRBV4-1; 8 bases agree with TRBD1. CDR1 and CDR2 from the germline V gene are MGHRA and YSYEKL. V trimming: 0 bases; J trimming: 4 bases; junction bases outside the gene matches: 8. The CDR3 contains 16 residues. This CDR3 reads CASSQDSRQGAYEQYF. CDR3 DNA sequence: TGCGCCAGCAGCCAAGATAGCCGGCAGGGGGCTTACGAGCAGTACTTC.

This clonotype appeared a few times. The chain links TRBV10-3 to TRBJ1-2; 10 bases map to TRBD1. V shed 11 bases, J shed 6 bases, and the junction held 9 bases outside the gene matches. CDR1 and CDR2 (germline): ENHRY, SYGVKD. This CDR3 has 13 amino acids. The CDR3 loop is CAVPYGTGDGYTF. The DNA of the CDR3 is TGTGCCGTGCCGTACGGGACAGGGGATGGCTACACCTTC.

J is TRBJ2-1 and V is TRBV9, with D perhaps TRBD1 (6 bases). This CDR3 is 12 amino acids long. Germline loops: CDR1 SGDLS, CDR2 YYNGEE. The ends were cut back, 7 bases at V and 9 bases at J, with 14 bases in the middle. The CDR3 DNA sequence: TGTGCCAGCGGGTTGCAGGGGACTGAGCAGTTCTTC. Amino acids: CASGLQGTEQFF.

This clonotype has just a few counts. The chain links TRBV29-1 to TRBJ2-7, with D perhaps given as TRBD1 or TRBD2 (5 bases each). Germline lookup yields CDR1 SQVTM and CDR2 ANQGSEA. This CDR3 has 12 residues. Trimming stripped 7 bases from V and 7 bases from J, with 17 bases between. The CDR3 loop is CSASGTMGEQYF. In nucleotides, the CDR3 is TGCAGCGCCTCGGGGACGATGGGGGAGCAGTACTTC.

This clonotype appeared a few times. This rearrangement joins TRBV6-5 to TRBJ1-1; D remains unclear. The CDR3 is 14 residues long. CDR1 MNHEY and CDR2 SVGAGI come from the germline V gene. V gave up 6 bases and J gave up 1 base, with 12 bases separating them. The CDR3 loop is CASRRSLANTEAFF. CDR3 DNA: TGTGCCAGCAGACGGAGTCTAGCGAACACTGAAGCTTTCTTT.

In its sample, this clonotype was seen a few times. The CDR3 bases are TGTGCCACCAGTGATTTGCGGGACAGGGGGACCTACGAGCAGTACTTC. Its protein is CATSDLRDRGTYEQYF. The chain uses TRBV24-1 and TRBJ2-7, with 11 positions matching TRBD1. V shed 0 bases, J shed 2 bases, and the junction held 2 bases outside the gene matches. From germline, CDR1 is KGHDR and CDR2 SFDVKD. This CDR3 comprises 16 residues.

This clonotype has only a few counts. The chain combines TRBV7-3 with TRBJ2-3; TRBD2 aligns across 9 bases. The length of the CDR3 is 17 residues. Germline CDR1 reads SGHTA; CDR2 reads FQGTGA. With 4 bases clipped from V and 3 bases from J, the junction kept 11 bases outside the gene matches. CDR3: CASSSSGGLAGTDTQYF. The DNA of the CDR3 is TGTGCCAGCAGCTCCTCTGGAGGGCTAGCGGGGACAGATACGCAGTATTTT.

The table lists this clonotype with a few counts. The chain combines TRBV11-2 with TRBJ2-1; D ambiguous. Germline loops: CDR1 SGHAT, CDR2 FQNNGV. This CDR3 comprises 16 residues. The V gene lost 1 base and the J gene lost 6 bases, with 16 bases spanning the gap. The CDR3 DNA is TGTGCCAGCAGCTTAGGGATTGGGTTGGGGATCAATGAGCAGTTCTTC. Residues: CASSLGIGLGINEQFF.

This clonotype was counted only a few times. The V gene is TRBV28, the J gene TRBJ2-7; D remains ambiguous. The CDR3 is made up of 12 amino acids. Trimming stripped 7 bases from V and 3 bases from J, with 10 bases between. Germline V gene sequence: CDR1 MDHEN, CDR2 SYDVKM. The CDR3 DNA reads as TGTGCCAGCATTGGCAGATTCTACGAGCAGTACTTC. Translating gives CASIGRFYEQYF.

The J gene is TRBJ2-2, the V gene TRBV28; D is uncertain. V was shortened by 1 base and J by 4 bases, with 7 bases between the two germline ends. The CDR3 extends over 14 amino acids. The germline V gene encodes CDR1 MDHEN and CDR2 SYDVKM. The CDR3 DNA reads TGTGCCAGCAGTTTATCCTACACCACCGGGGAGCTGTTTTTT. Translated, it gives CASSLSYTTGELFF.

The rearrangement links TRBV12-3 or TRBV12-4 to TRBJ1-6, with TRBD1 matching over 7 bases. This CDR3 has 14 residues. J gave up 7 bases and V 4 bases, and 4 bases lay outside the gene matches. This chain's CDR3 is CASSSDRENSPLHF. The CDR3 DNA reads TGTGCCAGCAGTTCAGACAGGGAAAATTCACCCCTCCACTTT.

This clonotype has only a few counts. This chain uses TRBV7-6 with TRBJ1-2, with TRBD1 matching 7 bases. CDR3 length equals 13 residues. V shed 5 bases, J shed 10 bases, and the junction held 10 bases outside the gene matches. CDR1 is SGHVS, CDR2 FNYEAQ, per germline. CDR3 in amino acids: CASSPWTGGDYTF. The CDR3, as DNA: TGTGCCAGCAGCCCATGGACAGGCGGGGACTACACCTTC. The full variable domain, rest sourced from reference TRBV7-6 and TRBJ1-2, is GAGVSQSPRYKVTKRGQDVALRCDPISGHVSLYWYRQALGQGPEFLTYFNYEAQQDKSGLPNDRFSAERPEGSISTLTIQRTEQRDSAMYRCASSPWTGGDYTFGSGTRLTVV.

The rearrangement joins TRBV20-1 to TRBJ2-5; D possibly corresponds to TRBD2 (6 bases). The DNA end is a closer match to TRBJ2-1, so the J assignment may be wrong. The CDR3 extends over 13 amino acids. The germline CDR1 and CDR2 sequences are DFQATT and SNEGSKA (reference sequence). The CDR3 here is CSAGGLSKGEQFF. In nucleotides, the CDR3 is TGCAGTGCGGGAGGACTCTCCAAGGGTGAGCAGTTCTTC.

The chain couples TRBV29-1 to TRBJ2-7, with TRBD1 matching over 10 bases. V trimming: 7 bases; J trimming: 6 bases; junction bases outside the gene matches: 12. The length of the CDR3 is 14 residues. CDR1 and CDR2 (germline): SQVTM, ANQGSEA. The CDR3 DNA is TGCAGCGCTGGCACCGGGACAGGGGAGAGCGAGCAGTACTTC. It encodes CSAGTGTGESEQYF.

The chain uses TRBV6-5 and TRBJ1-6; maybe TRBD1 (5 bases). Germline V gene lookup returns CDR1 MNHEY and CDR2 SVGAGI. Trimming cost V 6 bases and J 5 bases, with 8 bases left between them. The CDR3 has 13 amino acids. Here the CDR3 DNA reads TGTGCCAGCAGAAGGGGAAATAATTCACCCCTCCACTTT. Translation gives CASRRGNNSPLHF.

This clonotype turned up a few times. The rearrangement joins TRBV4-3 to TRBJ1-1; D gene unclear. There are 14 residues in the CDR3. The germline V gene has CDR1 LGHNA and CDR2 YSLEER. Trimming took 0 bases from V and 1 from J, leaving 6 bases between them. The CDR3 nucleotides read TGCGCCAGCAGCCAAGATTTGGAGAACACTGAAGCTTTCTTT. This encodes CASSQDLENTEAFF.

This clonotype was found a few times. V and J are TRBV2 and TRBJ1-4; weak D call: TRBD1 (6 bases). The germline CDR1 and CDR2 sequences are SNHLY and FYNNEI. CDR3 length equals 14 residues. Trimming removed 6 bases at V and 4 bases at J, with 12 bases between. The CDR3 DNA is TGTGCCAGCAGACCCACGGACAGTAATGAAAAACTGTTTTTT. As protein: CASRPTDSNEKLFF.

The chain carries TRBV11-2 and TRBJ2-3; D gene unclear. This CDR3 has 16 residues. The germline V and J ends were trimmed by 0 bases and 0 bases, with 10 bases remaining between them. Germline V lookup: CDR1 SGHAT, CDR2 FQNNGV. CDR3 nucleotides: TGTGCCAGCAGCTTAGATATTCCCCTGAGCACAGATACGCAGTATTTT. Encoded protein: CASSLDIPLSTDTQYF. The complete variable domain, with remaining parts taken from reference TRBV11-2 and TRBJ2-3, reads EAGVAQSPRYKIIEKRQSVAFWCNPISGHATLYWYQQILGQGPKLLIQFQNNGVVDDSQLPKDRFSAERLKGVDSTLKIQPAKLEDSAVYLCASSLDIPLSTDTQYFGPGTRLTVL.

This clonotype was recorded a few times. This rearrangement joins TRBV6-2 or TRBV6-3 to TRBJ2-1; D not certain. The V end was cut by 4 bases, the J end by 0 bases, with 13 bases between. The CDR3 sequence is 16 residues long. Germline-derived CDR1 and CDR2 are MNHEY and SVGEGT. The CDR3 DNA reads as TGTGCCAGCAGTTTACGTGGCGCGAGCTCCTACAATGAGCAGTTCTTC. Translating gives CASSLRGASSYNEQFF.

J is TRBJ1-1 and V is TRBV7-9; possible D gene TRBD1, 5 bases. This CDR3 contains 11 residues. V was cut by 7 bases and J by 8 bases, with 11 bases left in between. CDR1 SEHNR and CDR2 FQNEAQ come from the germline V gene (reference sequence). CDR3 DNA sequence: TGTGCCAGCATGCAGGGACCGGAAGCTTTCTTT. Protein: CASMQGPEAFF.

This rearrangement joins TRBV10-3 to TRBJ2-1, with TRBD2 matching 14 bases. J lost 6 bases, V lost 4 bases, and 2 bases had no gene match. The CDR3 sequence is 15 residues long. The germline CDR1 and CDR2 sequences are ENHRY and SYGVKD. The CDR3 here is CAISVGTSGGNEQFF. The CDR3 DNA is TGTGCCATCAGTGTCGGGACTAGCGGGGGCAATGAGCAGTTCTTC.

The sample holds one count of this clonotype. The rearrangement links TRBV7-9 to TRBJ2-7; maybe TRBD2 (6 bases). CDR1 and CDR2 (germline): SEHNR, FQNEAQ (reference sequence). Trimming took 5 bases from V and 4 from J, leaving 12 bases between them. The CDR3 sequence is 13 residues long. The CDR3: CASSGRLVYEQYF. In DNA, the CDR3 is TGTGCCAGCAGCGGCAGACTAGTTTACGAGCAGTACTTC. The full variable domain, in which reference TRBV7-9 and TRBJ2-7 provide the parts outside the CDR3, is DTGVSQNPRHKITKRGQNVTFRCDPISEHNRLYWYRQTLGQGPEFLTYFQNEAQLEKSRLLSDRFSAERPKGSFSTLEIQRTEQGDSAMYLCASSGRLVYEQYFGPGTRLTVT.

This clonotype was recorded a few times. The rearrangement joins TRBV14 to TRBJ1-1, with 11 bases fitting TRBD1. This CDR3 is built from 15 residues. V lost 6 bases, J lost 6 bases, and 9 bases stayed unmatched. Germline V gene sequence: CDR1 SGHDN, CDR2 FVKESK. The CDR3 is CASSRTGGMWAEAFF. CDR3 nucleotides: TGTGCCAGCAGTCGGACAGGGGGCATGTGGGCTGAAGCTTTCTTT. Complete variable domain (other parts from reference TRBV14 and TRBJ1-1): EAGVTQFPSHSVIEKGQTVTLRCDPISGHDNLYWYRRVMGKEIKFLLHFVKESKQDESGMPNNRFLAERTGGTYSTLKVQPAELEDSGVYFCASSRTGGMWAEAFFGQGTRLTVV.

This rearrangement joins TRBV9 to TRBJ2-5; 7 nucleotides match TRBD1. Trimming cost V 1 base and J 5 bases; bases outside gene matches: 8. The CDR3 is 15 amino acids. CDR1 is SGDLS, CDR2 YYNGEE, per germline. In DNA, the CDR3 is TGTGCCAGCAGCGTAATGGGGACAGCGAGGGAGACCCAGTACTTC. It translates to CASSVMGTARETQYF. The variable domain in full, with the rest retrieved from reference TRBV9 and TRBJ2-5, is DSGVTQTPKHLITATGQRVTLRCSPRSGDLSVYWYQQSLDQGLQFLIQYYNGEERAKGNILERFSAQQFPDLHSELNLSSLELGDSALYFCASSVMGTARETQYFGPGTRLLVL.